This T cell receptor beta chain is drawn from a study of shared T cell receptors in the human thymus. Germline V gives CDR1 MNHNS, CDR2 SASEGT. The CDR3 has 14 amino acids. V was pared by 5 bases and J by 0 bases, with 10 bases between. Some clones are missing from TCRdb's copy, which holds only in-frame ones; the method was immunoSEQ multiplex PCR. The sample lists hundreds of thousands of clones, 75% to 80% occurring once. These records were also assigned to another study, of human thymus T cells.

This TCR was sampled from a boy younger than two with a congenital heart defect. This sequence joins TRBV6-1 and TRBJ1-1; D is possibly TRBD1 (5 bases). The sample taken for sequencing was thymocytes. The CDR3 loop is CASSPGGVNTEAFF. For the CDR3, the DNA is TGTGCCAGCAGTCCGGGGGGAGTGAACACTGAAGCTTTCTTT.